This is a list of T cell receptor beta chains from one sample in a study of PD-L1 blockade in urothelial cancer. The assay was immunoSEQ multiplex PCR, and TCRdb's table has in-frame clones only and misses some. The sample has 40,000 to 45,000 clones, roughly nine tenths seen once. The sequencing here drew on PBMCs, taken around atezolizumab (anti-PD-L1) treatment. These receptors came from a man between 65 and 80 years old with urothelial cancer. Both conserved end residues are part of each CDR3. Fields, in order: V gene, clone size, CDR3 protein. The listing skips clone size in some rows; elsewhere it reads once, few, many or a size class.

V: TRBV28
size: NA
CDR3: CASRPRNSGRARDTGELFF

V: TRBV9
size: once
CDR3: CASSPGVVRNTGELFF

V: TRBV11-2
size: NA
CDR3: CASSPQANYGYTF

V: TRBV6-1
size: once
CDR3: CASNIQGVDYGYTF

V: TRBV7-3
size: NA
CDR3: CASSFFPTDEQYF

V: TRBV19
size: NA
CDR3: CASARDDSGNTIYF

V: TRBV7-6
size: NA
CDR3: CASSRDQGAKTQYF

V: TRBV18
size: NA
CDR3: CASSPAGGSSYEQYF

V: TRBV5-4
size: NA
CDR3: CASSFTGTGRETQYF

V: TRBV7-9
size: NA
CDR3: CASSLAVAGADTQYF

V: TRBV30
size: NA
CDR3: CAWSKTGGRNEQFF

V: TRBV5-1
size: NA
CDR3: CASSPGGGWGGAEAFF

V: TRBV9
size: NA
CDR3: CASSGHDGPDLAANEKLFF

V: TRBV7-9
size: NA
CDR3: CASSSTALATEAFF

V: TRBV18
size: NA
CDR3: CASSPKRGGDNEQFF

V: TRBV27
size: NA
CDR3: CASSNTGGMGDTQYF